This record looks at one TCR beta chain sequence and its context. The CDR3 contains 17 residues. With 9 bases clipped from V and 4 bases from J, the junction kept 18 bases outside the gene matches. Germline CDR1 KGHDR, CDR2 SFDVKD. This sample stems from a study of T cell responses to AZD1222 COVID-19 vaccine. On the study more broadly: Samples with a second dose at about 4 or about 12 weeks were pooled together.

Data came from immunoSEQ multiplex PCR; TCRdb stores just in-frame clones and leaves some out. The sample shows some 140,000 clones, roughly 92% of them seen only once. This clonotype was obtained from an adult in good health. The rearrangement links TRBV24-1 to TRBJ1-1, with 8 bases identical to TRBD1. The specimen comprised peripheral blood, sampled on day 0 of AZD1222 vaccination. The CDR3: CATASGGTGPRGTEAFF. CDR3 sequence (DNA): TGTGCCACCGCCTCGGGCGGGACAGGCCCCCGGGGCACTGAAGCTTTCTTT.